Here is one T cell receptor (beta chain) with its context. Study processing details: Reference gene primer amplification gave nucleated cell count estimates. Measured with immunoSEQ multiplex PCR; TCRdb has only the in-frame clones, and not every one. V, J and clone size are taken as reported in that table, and D and trimming were inferred from the DNA itself. The table shows 68,000 or so clones, with around 91% occurring only once. The J segment lost 3 bases and the V segment lost 4 bases, leaving 12 bases of the junction unmatched. The CDR3 has 17 amino acids. Germline V lookup: CDR1 KGHDR, CDR2 SFDVKD. The record originates from a study of blood T cell repertoires in COVID-19.

This receptor was taken from a man aged 50 to 60 with acute or convalescent COVID-19. This rearrangement joins TRBV24-1 to TRBJ2-3, with TRBD1 matching over 7 bases. Sequencing was done on a sample of peripheral blood. CDR3 bases: TGTGCCACCAGTGACTCCACAGGGGTAACAGGGACAGATACGCAGTATTTT. Protein: CATSDSTGVTGTDTQYF.